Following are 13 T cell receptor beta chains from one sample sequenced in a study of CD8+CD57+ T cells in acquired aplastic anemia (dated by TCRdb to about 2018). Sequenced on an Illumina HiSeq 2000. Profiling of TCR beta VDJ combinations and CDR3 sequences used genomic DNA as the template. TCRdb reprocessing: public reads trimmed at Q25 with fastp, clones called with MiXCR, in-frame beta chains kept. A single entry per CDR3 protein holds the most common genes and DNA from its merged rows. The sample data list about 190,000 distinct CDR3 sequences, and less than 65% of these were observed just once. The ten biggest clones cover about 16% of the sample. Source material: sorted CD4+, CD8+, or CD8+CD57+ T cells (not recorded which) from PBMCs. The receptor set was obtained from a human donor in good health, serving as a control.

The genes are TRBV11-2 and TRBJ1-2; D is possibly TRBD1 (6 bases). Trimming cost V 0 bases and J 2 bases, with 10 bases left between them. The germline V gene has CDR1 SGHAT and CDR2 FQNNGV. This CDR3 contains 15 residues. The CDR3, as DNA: TGTGCCAGCAGCTTAGAGAAGACAGGCAACTATGGCTACACCTTC. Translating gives CASSLEKTGNYGYTF.

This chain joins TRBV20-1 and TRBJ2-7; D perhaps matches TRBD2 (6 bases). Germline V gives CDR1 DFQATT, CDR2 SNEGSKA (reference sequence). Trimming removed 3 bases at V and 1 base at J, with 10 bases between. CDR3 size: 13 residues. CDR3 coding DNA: TGCAGTGCTAGGCTAGCGAGGTCCTACGAGCAGTACTTC. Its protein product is CSARLARSYEQYF.

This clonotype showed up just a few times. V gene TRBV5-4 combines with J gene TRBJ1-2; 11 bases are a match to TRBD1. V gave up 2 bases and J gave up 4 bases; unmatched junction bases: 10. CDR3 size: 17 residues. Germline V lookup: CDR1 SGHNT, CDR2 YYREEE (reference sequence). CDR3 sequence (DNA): TGTGCCAGCAGCTTAGGCGGACAGGGGGCAACCGTCTATGGCTACACCTTC. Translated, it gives CASSLGGQGATVYGYTF.

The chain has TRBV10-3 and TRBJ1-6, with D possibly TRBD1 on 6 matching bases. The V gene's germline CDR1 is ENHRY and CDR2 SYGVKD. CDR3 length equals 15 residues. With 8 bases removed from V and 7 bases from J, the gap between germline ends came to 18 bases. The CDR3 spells CAIDQHGQGNSPLHF. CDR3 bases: TGTGCCATCGATCAGCATGGGCAGGGGAATTCACCCCTCCACTTT.

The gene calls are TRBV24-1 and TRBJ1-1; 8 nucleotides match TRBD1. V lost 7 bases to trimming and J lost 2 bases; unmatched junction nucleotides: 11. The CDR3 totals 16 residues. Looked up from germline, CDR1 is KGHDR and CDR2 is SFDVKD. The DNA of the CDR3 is TGTGCCACCAGCCGACTGAGGGGACAGGCTAACACTGAAGCTTTCTTT. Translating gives CATSRLRGQANTEAFF.

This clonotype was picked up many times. Here the CDR3 DNA reads TGTGCCAGCAGGTTTGGGGGTTTGAACACTGAAGCTTTCTTT. Translating gives CASRFGGLNTEAFF. V and J are TRBV12-3 or TRBV12-4 and TRBJ1-1; a weak D match, TRBD1 (5 bases). The CDR3 has 14 residues. Trimming cost V 6 bases and J 0 bases, with 11 bases left between them.

CDR3 nucleotides: TGCGCCAGCAGCTTGACGGCAGGGCCTTCCTACGAGCAGTACTTC. It encodes CASSLTAGPSYEQYF. This rearrangement joins TRBV5-1 to TRBJ2-7, with a possible D match to TRBD1 (5 bases). V gave up 1 base and J gave up 1 base, with 12 bases separating them. Germline assignment: CDR1 SGHRS and CDR2 YFSETQ. The length of the CDR3 is 15 residues.

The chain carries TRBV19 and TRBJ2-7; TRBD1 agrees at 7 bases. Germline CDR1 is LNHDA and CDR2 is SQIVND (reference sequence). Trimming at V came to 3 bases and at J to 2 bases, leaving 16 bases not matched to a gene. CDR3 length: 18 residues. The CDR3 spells CASSIRGVGDSLPYEQYF. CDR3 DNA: TGTGCCAGTAGTATTAGAGGAGTGGGGGACAGTCTTCCCTACGAGCAGTACTTC.

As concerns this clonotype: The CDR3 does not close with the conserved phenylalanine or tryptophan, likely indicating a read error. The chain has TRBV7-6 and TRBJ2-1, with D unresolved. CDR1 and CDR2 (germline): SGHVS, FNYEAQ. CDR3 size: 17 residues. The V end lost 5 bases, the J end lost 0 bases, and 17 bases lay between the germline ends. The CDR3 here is CASSLYAEPSSYNEQFS. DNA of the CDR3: TGTGCCAGCAGCCTATATGCGGAACCGAGCTCCTACAATGAGCAGTTCTCC.

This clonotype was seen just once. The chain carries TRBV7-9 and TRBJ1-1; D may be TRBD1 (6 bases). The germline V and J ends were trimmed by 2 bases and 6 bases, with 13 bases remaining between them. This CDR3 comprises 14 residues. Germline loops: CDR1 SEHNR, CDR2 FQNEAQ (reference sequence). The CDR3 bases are TGTGCCAGCAGCTTAACAGACGGGGGCCCTGAAGCTTTCTTT. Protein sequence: CASSLTDGGPEAFF.

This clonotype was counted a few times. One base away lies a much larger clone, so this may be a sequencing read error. CDR3 nucleotide sequence: TGCGCCAGCAGCTTCAGCCGGGGGGGGCTTCAAGAGACCCAGTACTTC. As protein: CASSFSRGGLQETQYF. The chain links TRBV5-1 to TRBJ2-5; 8 positions agree with TRBD2. CDR1 and CDR2 from the germline V gene are SGHRS and YFSETQ. With 2 bases clipped from V and 2 bases from J, the junction kept 8 bases outside the gene matches. The CDR3 has 16 amino acids.

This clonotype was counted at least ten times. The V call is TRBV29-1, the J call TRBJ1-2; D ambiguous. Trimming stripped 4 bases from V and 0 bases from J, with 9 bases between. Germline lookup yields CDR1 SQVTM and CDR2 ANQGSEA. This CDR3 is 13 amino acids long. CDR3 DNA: TGCAGCGTTGGAGAAAGACCTAACTATGGCTACACCTTC. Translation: CSVGERPNYGYTF.

This CDR3 reads CSASNRGPYEQFF. The CDR3, as DNA: TGCAGTGCTAGCAACAGGGGGCCTTATGAGCAGTTCTTC. The J gene is TRBJ2-1, the V gene TRBV20-1; 9 positions match TRBD1. This CDR3 contains 13 residues. With 3 bases clipped from V and 8 bases from J, the junction kept 5 bases outside the gene matches. From germline, CDR1 is DFQATT and CDR2 SNEGSKA (reference sequence).